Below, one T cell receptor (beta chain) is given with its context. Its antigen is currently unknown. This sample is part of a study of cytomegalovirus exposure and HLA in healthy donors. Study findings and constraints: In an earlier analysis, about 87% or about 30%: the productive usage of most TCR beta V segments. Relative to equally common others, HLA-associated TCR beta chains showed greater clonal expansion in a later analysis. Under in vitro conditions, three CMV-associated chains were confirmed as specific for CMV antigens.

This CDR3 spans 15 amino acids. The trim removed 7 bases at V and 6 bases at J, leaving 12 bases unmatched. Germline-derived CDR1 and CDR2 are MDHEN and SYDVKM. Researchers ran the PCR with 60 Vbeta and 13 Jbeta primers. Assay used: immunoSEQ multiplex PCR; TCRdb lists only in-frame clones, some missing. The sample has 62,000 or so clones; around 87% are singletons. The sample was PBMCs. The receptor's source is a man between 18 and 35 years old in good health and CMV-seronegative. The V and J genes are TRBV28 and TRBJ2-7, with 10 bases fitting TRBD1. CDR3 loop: CASTSGGTGAPEQYF. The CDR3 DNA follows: TGTGCCAGCACCTCAGGAGGGACAGGGGCCCCCGAGCAGTACTTC.